This TCR beta chain was captured by sequencing in a study of T cell responses to AZD1222 COVID-19 vaccine. Study-wide points: Epitopes outside B.1.351 and B.1.1.7 mutated regions reportedly drew nearly half of spike TCRs. The breadth and depth of Spike-specific TCRs increased once two AZD1222 doses had been given.

A remark on this clone: Its antigen is currently unknown.

This CDR3 is 14 amino acids long. Trimming stripped 4 bases from V and 6 bases from J, with 13 bases between. The germline V gene encodes CDR1 MNHEY and CDR2 SMNVEV (reference sequence). Second-dose intervals near 4 or 12 weeks were combined. TCRdb keeps only in-frame clones here, not all; method: immunoSEQ multiplex PCR. The sample has approximately 170,000 clones, under 95% seen once. Source: peripheral blood, taken 28 days after the second AZD1222 dose. The rearrangement joins TRBV27 to TRBJ1-5; TRBD1 is a possible D gene (6 bases). The sequence was collected from an adult who received the AZD1222 COVID-19 vaccine. The CDR3 region is CASSSTGSGQPQHF. CDR3 nucleotide sequence: TGTGCCAGCAGTTCCACAGGGTCCGGTCAGCCCCAGCATTTT.